This TCR beta chain was recovered during a study of T cells in Graves' hyperthyroidism and ophthalmopathy. Study-wide findings and caveats: Stable hyperthyroidism was separated from ophthalmopathy by a model based on 13 V-J features.

As concerns this clonotype: Its matching antigen is unknown.

The V and J ends lost 5 bases and 4 bases respectively, with 11 bases between them. Looked up from germline, CDR1 is MNHEY and CDR2 is SMNVEV (reference sequence). The CDR3 contains 14 residues. TCR beta CDR3 sequences were amplified from RNA transcripts. HTBI primers drove first-round RT-PCR of the TCR CDR3. TCRdb ran MiXCR on the multiplex PCR reads and lists one entry per CDR3 protein. Of hundreds of thousands of distinct CDR3 sequences listed, around 15% are singletons. The sample consisted of blood. This TCR came from a young woman with Graves' hyperthyroidism. This chain uses TRBV27 with TRBJ1-4; possible D gene TRBD1, 6 bases. The CDR3 sequence: CASSPRTVNEKLFF. The CDR3 region has the DNA TGTGCCAGCAGTCCCAGGACAGTTAATGAAAAACTGTTTTTT.